This passage covers 15 T cell receptor beta chains from one sample sequenced in a study of shared clonotypes between healthy human individuals. Sequencing used immunoSEQ multiplex PCR; TCRdb keeps in-frame clones, though not all of them. The table shows over 1.4 million clones, with roughly 97% occurring only once. The sample consisted of naive CD4+ T cells sorted from blood. Stated subset: CD45RA+ positively selected. The receptors were sampled from a man younger than 40 in good health.

The rearrangement uses TRBV10-2 and TRBJ2-3; tentatively, D is TRBD2 (6 bases). The germline V and J ends were trimmed by 7 bases and 4 bases, with 12 bases remaining between them. Germline CDR1 and CDR2: WSHSY and SAAADI. This CDR3 spans 13 amino acids. The CDR3 DNA is TGCGCCAGCAAAGTCCCTAGCGCAGATACGCAGTATTTT. This codes for CASKVPSADTQYF.

V gene TRBV10-1 combines with J gene TRBJ2-1; possibly TRBD1 or TRBD2 for D (5 bases each). The ends were cut back, 1 base at V and 6 bases at J, with 13 bases in the middle. The germline gives CDR1 WNHNN, CDR2 SYGVQD (reference sequence). The CDR3 length is 15 residues. Here the CDR3 reads CASSEFGANGNEQFF. The CDR3, as DNA: TGCGCCAGCAGTGAGTTCGGGGCTAATGGCAATGAGCAGTTCTTC.

The rearrangement links TRBV19 to TRBJ2-7; D is possibly TRBD1 (6 bases). The germline V gene encodes CDR1 LNHDA and CDR2 SQIVND (reference sequence). The CDR3 loop spans 13 amino acids. V was shortened by 7 bases and J by 0 bases, with 10 bases between the two germline ends. In DNA, the CDR3 is TGTGCCAGTAAATCCAGGGGCTCCTACGAGCAGTACTTC. Protein sequence: CASKSRGSYEQYF.

The chain recombines TRBV27 with TRBJ2-7, with a possible D match to TRBD1 (6 bases). Germline V gene data show CDR1 as MNHEY and CDR2 as SMNVEV (reference sequence). The V end was cut by 5 bases, the J end by 2 bases, with 13 bases between. CDR3 length: 14 residues. The CDR3 loop is CASSLGQPAYEQYF. CDR3 DNA: TGTGCCAGCAGTCTGGGACAACCGGCCTACGAGCAGTACTTC.

The chain couples TRBV7-8 to TRBJ2-7, with D uncertain. Germline-derived CDR1 and CDR2 are SGHVS and FQNEAQ. CDR3 length: 11 residues. The germline V and J ends were trimmed by 1 base and 6 bases, with 4 bases remaining between them. This CDR3 is CASSLESEQYF. The CDR3 bases are TGTGCCAGCAGCTTAGAGAGCGAGCAGTACTTC.

This clone was detected only once. The chain recombines TRBV5-1 with TRBJ2-7; D is tentatively TRBD1 or TRBD2 (6 bases each). CDR3 size: 14 residues. Per the germline V gene, CDR1 is SGHRS and CDR2 is YFSETQ. V was clipped by 0 bases and J by 5 bases, with 12 bases between them. This chain's CDR3 is CASSLVGGNDEQYF. CDR3 nucleotides: TGCGCCAGCAGCTTGGTAGGGGGGAACGACGAGCAGTACTTC.

The rearrangement joins TRBV5-1 to TRBJ1-2; D possibly corresponds to TRBD1 (5 bases). V was pared by 2 bases and J by 6 bases, with 11 bases between. Germline loops: CDR1 SGHRS, CDR2 YFSETQ. The CDR3 consists of 13 residues. The CDR3: CASSFDRLDGYTF. As DNA, the CDR3 is TGCGCCAGCAGCTTCGACAGACTTGATGGCTACACCTTC.

The V and J genes are TRBV10-3 and TRBJ2-7; the D gene is possibly TRBD2 (6 bases). From germline, CDR1 is ENHRY and CDR2 SYGVKD. This CDR3 region has 16 residues. Between the trimmed V and J ends, which lost 6 bases and 3 bases, there was a span of 21 bases. CDR3 sequence (DNA): TGTGCCATCAGCGATCACCCCTCGGCGGGAAGCTACGAGCAGTACTTC. Translated, it gives CAISDHPSAGSYEQYF.

This clone appeared once. The sample contains more than one DNA sequence encoding this CDR3. The CDR3 sequence is CASSVASSSYNEQFF. CDR3 nucleotide sequence: TGTGCCAGCAGCGTAGCGTCTAGCTCCTACAATGAGCAGTTCTTC. V and J are TRBV9 and TRBJ2-1, with D hard to call. Trimming removed 0 bases from V and 0 bases from J, with 7 bases in between. CDR1 and CDR2 (germline): SGDLS, YYNGEE. CDR3 size: 15 residues.

The V call is TRBV18, the J call TRBJ1-3; 7 bases align to TRBD1. In germline, CDR1 is KGHSH, CDR2 LQKENI. The V gene end was trimmed by 3 bases and the J gene end by 4 bases; junction bases not matched to a gene: 6. The CDR3 has 15 residues. In DNA, the CDR3 is TGTGCCAGCTCACCGGACAGGAGCAAAGGAAACACCATATATTTT. Translated, it gives CASSPDRSKGNTIYF.

J is TRBJ2-3 and V is TRBV7-2; possibly TRBD2 for D (5 bases). Germline V gene lookup returns CDR1 SGHTA and CDR2 FQGNSA. Trimming removed 2 bases from V and 2 bases from J, with 14 bases in between. CDR3 length equals 16 residues. The chain's CDR3 is CASSLRRASPTDTQYF. CDR3 bases: TGTGCCAGCAGCTTAAGGCGGGCCAGCCCCACAGATACGCAGTATTTT.

The chain has TRBV19 and TRBJ1-5, with no clear D. The CDR3 has 14 residues. Germline V gene sequence: CDR1 LNHDA, CDR2 SQIVND (reference sequence). Trimming removed 5 bases from V and 0 bases from J, with 8 bases in between. The CDR3 region has the DNA TGTGCCAGTAGTGACGGGATTAGCAATCAGCCCCAGCATTTT. Its translation is CASSDGISNQPQHF. Full variable domain (remainder filled in from reference TRBV19 and TRBJ1-5): DGGITQSPKYLFRKEGQNVTLSCEQNLNHDAMYWYRQDPGQGLRLIYYSQIVNDFQKGDIAEGYSVSREKKESFPLTVTSAQKNPTAFYLCASSDGISNQPQHFGDGTRLSIL.

The gene calls are TRBV15 and TRBJ1-4; D gene ambiguous. Germline CDR1 is LNHNV and CDR2 is YYDKDF (reference sequence). Trimming stripped 4 bases from V and 10 bases from J, with 13 bases between. The CDR3 runs to 13 residues. This CDR3 is CATSKTRTGKLFF. CDR3 sequence (DNA): TGTGCCACCAGCAAGACGAGGACGGGAAAACTGTTTTTT.

The chain carries TRBV30 and TRBJ2-7; 9 nucleotides agree with TRBD1. The germline V gene has CDR1 GTSNPN and CDR2 SVGIG (reference sequence). Trimming at V came to 8 bases and at J to 4 bases, leaving 9 bases not matched to a gene. The CDR3 has 13 amino acids. CDR3: CAIKGQGKYEQYF. The DNA for the CDR3 is TGTGCCATCAAAGGACAGGGGAAATACGAGCAGTACTTC.

This clone was seen a single time. The chain couples TRBV7-9 to TRBJ1-2, with D possibly matching TRBD1 (5 bases). There are 14 residues in the CDR3. The germline V and J ends were trimmed by 10 bases and 3 bases, with 18 bases remaining between them. CDR1 and CDR2 from the germline V gene are SEHNR and FQNEAQ (reference sequence). CDR3 amino acids: CATKSGDLDYGYTF. CDR3 nucleotides: TGTGCCACCAAATCGGGGGATTTGGACTATGGCTACACCTTC. The entire variable domain, with the rest obtained from reference TRBV7-9 and TRBJ1-2, is as follows: DTGVSQNPRHKITKRGQNVTFRCDPISEHNRLYWYRQTLGQGPEFLTYFQNEAQLEKSRLLSDRFSAERPKGSFSTLEIQRTEQGDSAMYLCATKSGDLDYGYTFGSGTRLTVV.